Listed here are 8 T cell receptor beta chains from one sample, sequenced in a study of T-cell reconstitution after alpha-beta-depleted transplantation in children. Using unique molecular identifiers, the investigators prepared the TCRbeta library. TCRdb re-called the PCR reads through MiXCR, storing one row per CDR3 protein. The sample carries roughly 300,000 distinct CDR3 sequences, about 9.9% recorded once. This specimen was peripheral blood, taken 180 days after TCRalphabeta/CD19-depleted stem cell transplant. These receptor sequences come from a male patient aged 2 to 9 who had a stem cell transplant for chronic granulomatous disease, so the T cells may come from the graft donor.

This clonotype was observed at least ten times. The V and J genes are TRBV6-1 and TRBJ2-5; no clear D gene. This CDR3 comprises 13 residues. V was pared by 6 bases and J by 5 bases, with 13 bases between. The germline gives CDR1 MNHNS, CDR2 SASEGT. The CDR3 region is CASSLLVGETQYF. The CDR3, as DNA: TGTGCCAGCAGCCTCCTTGTAGGGGAGACCCAGTACTTC.

This clonotype has at least ten counts. This sequence joins TRBV7-9 and TRBJ2-1, with D perhaps matching TRBD1 (6 bases). The CDR3 covers 14 residues. The germline CDR1 and CDR2 sequences are SEHNR and FQNEAQ (reference sequence). The ends were cut back, 7 bases at V and 10 bases at J, with 20 bases in the middle. CDR3 nucleotide sequence: TGTGCCAGCACTCTTAACAGGGTTCAAGGAGAGCAGTTCTTC. As protein: CASTLNRVQGEQFF.

This clonotype was found many times. The CDR3 DNA sequence: TGCAGTGCTAGAGATGCCGGGGAGCTGTTTTTT. Amino acid sequence: CSARDAGELFF. The J gene is TRBJ2-2, the V gene TRBV20-1, with D uncertain. Germline V gene lookup returns CDR1 DFQATT and CDR2 SNEGSKA (reference sequence). The V end lost 0 bases, the J end lost 6 bases, and 2 bases lay between the germline ends. The CDR3 consists of 11 residues.

Regarding this clonotype: Germline is not matched at one junction end, which may reflect a read error. The chain employs TRBV7-6 and TRBJ2-2, with D perhaps matching TRBD1 or TRBD2 (5 bases each). CDR1 and CDR2 from the germline V gene are SGHVS and FNYEAQ. This CDR3 is 14 amino acids long. The CDR3 bases are TGTGCCAGCGGTCGGGGCTGGTACACCTGGGAGCTGTTTTTT. Translating it yields CASGRGWYTWELFF.

This clonotype came up many times. V is TRBV6-1 and J is TRBJ2-2, with 9 positions matching TRBD2. The J segment lost 3 bases and the V segment lost 7 bases, leaving 9 bases of the junction unmatched. The V gene's germline CDR1 is MNHNS and CDR2 SASEGT. The CDR3 is 16 amino acids. In nucleotides, the CDR3 is TGTGCCAGCAACCCTGGCTCTAGCGGGGACACCGGGGAGCTGTTTTTT. It specifies CASNPGSSGDTGELFF.

In this sample, this clonotype turned up once. Relative to the germline gene, one junction end is altered; a read error may explain this. This chain joins TRBV20-1 and TRBJ2-5; 8 bases agree with TRBD1. The CDR3 spans 15 residues. The germline V gene encodes CDR1 DFQATT and CDR2 SNEGSKA (reference sequence). The CDR3 loop is CNARDRRPPGKTQYF. Here the CDR3 DNA reads TGCAATGCTCGGGACAGGAGGCCCCCGGGGAAGACCCAGTACTTC.

DNA of the CDR3: TGTGCCAGCAGAAGGGGCGGGAGCTCAGATACGCAGTATTTT. Amino acid sequence: CASRRGGSSDTQYF. The chain is built from TRBV28 and TRBJ2-3; TRBD2 matches at 7 bases. CDR1 and CDR2 from the germline V gene are MDHEN and SYDVKM. The length of the CDR3 is 14 residues. V trimming: 6 bases; J trimming: 4 bases; junction bases outside the gene matches: 7.

This clonotype was recorded many times. The chain couples TRBV5-1 to TRBJ2-1, with 7 positions matching TRBD1. The CDR3 is made up of 14 amino acids. V was clipped by 3 bases and J by 3 bases; unmatched bases: 3. Germline assignment: CDR1 SGHRS and CDR2 YFSETQ. This CDR3 reads CASSSQGVYNEQFF. The CDR3 region has the DNA TGCGCCAGCAGCTCCCAGGGGGTCTACAATGAGCAGTTCTTC.